Listed below are T cell receptor beta chains from one sample, sequenced in a study of glioma-infiltrating T cells after dendritic cell vaccination. The repertoire was sequenced with immunoSEQ multiplex PCR; TCRdb's copy has only in-frame clones and lacks some. The sample carries about 82,000 clones, over 80% recorded once. The source material was blood, sampled after dendritic cell vaccination. The receptors were sampled from a human donor with glioblastoma. Both conserved end residues are part of each CDR3. A D gene is named only where the DNA matches it firmly. Clone size appears in some rows only: once, few, many, or a class for an expanded clone.

J gene: TRBJ2-6
V gene: TRBV5-6
clone size: many
D gene: .
CDR3 DNA: TGTGCCAGCAGCCCCGACAGGTCCGGGGCCAACGTCCTGACTTTC
CDR3 protein: CASSPDRSGANVLTF

J gene: TRBJ1-6
V gene: TRBV6-1
clone size: once
D gene: TRBD1
CDR3 DNA: TGTGCCACCAGGGACAGGGGGAAATCACCCCTCCACTTT
CDR3 protein: CATRDRGKSPLHF

J gene: TRBJ1-3
V gene: TRBV30
clone size: .
D gene: .
CDR3 DNA: TGTGCCTGGGTTACGACTTTCTCTGGAAACACCATATATTTT
CDR3 protein: CAWVTTFSGNTIYF

J gene: TRBJ2-1
V gene: TRBV7-3
clone size: .
D gene: TRBD2
CDR3 DNA: TGTGCCAGCAGCTTACTAGCGGGGGGGTACAATGAGCAGTTCTTC
CDR3 protein: CASSLLAGGYNEQFF

J gene: TRBJ2-1
V gene: TRBV7-2
clone size: .
D gene: TRBD1
CDR3 DNA: TGTGCCAGCAGCCCGGGACAGATTGGCGATGAGCAGTTCTTC
CDR3 protein: CASSPGQIGDEQFF

J gene: TRBJ1-6
V gene: TRBV19
clone size: .
D gene: TRBD1
CDR3 DNA: TGTGCCAGTGGACAGGCCTATAATTCACCCCTCCACTTT
CDR3 protein: CASGQAYNSPLHF

J gene: TRBJ2-5
V gene: TRBV5-4
clone size: .
D gene: .
CDR3 DNA: TGTGCCAGCAGCTTGGTCGGGCAAGAGACCCAGTACTTC
CDR3 protein: CASSLVGQETQYF

J gene: TRBJ1-1
V gene: TRBV16
clone size: few
D gene: TRBD1
CDR3 DNA: TGTGCCAGCAGCTGGGACAGGGTTGCTTTCTTT
CDR3 protein: CASSWDRVAFF

J gene: TRBJ1-4
V gene: TRBV6-1
clone size: .
D gene: TRBD1
CDR3 DNA: TGTGCCATCATCGACAGGGGGAATGAAAAACTGTTTTTT
CDR3 protein: CAIIDRGNEKLFF

J gene: TRBJ2-5
V gene: TRBV19
clone size: .
D gene: .
CDR3 DNA: TGTGCCAGTAGTATAAGCCTAACAGAGACCCAGTACTTC
CDR3 protein: CASSISLTETQYF

J gene: TRBJ1-1
V gene: TRBV10-3
clone size: .
D gene: TRBD1
CDR3 DNA: TGTGCCATCAGTGGGACAGGGGGCAGCATCACCATGAACACTGAAGCTTTCTTT
CDR3 protein: CAISGTGGSITMNTEAFF

J gene: TRBJ2-7
V gene: TRBV7-9
clone size: once
D gene: .
CDR3 DNA: TGTGCCAGCAGCTTAGCATCCTTTATTGGGGGGGAGCAGTACTTC
CDR3 protein: CASSLASFIGGEQYF

J gene: TRBJ2-2
V gene: TRBV29-1
clone size: .
D gene: TRBD1
CDR3 DNA: TGCAGCGTAAGACCGGGACAGGGGGCCGCCGGGGAGCTGTTTTTT
CDR3 protein: CSVRPGQGAAGELFF

J gene: TRBJ2-1
V gene: TRBV11-3
clone size: .
D gene: TRBD2
CDR3 DNA: TGTGCCAGCAGCCATAGCGGGGGGGCTCGTGAGCAGTTCTTC
CDR3 protein: CASSHSGGAREQFF

J gene: TRBJ2-1
V gene: TRBV5-1
clone size: .
D gene: TRBD1
CDR3 DNA: TGCGCCAGCAGCTTTAAAACCGGGACAGAGGAATACAATGAGCAGTTCTTC
CDR3 protein: CASSFKTGTEEYNEQFF

J gene: TRBJ1-1
V gene: TRBV27
clone size: .
D gene: .
CDR3 DNA: TGTGCCAGCAGTTTGGAGGGGCCGGACACTGAAGCTTTCTTT
CDR3 protein: CASSLEGPDTEAFF